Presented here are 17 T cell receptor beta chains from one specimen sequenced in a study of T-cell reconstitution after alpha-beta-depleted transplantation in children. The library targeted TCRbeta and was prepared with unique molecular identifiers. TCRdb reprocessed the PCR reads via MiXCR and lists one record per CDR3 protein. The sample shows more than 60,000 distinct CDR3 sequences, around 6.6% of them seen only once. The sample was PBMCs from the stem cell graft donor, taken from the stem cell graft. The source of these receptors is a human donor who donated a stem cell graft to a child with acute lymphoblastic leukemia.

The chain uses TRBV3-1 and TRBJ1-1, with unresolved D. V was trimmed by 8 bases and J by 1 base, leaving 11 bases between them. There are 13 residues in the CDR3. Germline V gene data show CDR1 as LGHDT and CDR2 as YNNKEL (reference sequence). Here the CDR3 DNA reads TGTGCCAGCGGATCTCGAAGGAACACTGAAGCTTTCTTT. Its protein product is CASGSRRNTEAFF.

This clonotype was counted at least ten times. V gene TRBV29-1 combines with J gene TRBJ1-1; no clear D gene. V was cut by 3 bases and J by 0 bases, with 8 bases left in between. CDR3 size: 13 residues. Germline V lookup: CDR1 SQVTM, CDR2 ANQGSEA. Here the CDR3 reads CSVERRMNTEAFF. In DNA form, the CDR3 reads TGCAGCGTTGAGCGACGTATGAACACTGAAGCTTTCTTT.

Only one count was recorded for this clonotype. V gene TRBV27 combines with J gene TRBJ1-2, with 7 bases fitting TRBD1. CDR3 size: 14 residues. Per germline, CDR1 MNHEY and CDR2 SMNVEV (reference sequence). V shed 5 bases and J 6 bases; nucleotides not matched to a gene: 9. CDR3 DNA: TGTGCCAGCAGTCCTTATGGGACAGACGATGGCTACACCTTC. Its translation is CASSPYGTDDGYTF.

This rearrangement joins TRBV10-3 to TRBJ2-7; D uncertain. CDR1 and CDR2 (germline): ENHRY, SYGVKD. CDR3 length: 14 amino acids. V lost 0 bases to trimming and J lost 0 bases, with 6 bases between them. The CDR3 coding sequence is TGTGCCATCAGTGAGTCGAGTAGCTCCTACGAGCAGTACTTC. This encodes CAISESSSSYEQYF.

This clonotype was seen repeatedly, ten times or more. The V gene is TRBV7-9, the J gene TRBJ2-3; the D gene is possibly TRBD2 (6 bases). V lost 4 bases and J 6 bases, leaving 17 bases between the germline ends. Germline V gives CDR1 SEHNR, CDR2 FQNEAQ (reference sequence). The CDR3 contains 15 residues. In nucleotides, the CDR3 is TGTGCCAGCAGCTGGGGGGTAGCGAAGGGGGATACGCAGTATTTT. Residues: CASSWGVAKGDTQYF. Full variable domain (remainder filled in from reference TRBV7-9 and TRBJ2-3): DTGVSQNPRHKITKRGQNVTFRCDPISEHNRLYWYRQTLGQGPEFLTYFQNEAQLEKSRLLSDRFSAERPKGSFSTLEIQRTEQGDSAMYLCASSWGVAKGDTQYFGPGTRLTVL.

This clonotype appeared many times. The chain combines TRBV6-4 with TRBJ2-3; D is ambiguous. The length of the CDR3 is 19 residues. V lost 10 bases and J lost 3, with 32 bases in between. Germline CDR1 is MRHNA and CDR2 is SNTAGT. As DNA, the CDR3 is TGTGCCACTAACGAAGACAAGGTAGATTCCTATAATGGAACAGATACGCAGTATTTT. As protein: CATNEDKVDSYNGTDTQYF.

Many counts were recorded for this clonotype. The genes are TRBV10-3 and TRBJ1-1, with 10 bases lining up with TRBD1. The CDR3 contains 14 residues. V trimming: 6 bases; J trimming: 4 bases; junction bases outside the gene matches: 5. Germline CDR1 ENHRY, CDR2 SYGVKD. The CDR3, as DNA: TGTGCCATCAGGGGGACAGGGGAAGGCACTGAAGCTTTCTTT. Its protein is CAIRGTGEGTEAFF.

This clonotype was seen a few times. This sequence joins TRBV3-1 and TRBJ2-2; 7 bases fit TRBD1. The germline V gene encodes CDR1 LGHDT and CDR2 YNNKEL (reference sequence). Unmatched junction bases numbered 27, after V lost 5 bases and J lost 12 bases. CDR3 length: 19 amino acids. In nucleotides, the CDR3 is TGTGCCAGCAGCAAACACCCTCTCCCCAAGACAGGGAGCGGTTTGCAGCTGTTTTTT. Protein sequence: CASSKHPLPKTGSGLQLFF.

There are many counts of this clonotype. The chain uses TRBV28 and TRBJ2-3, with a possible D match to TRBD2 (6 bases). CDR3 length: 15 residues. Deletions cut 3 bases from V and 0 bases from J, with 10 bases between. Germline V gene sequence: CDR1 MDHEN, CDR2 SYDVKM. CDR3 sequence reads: CASSLSGTSTDTQYF. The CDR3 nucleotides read TGTGCCAGCAGTTTGTCAGGGACTAGCACAGATACGCAGTATTTT.

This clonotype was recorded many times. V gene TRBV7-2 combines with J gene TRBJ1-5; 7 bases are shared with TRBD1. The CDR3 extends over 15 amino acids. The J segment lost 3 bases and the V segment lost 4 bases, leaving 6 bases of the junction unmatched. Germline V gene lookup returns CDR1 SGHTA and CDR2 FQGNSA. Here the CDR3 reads CASSSQGNLNQPQHF. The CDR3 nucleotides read TGTGCCAGCAGCTCACAGGGGAACCTCAATCAGCCCCAGCATTTT.

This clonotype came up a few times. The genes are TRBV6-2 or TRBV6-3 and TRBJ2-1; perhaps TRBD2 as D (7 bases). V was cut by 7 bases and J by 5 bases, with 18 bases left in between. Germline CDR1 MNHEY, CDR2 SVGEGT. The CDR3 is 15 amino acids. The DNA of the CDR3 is TGTGCCAGCACCAATGGGGGGGGGCGCGACAATGAGCAGTTCTTC. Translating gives CASTNGGGRDNEQFF.

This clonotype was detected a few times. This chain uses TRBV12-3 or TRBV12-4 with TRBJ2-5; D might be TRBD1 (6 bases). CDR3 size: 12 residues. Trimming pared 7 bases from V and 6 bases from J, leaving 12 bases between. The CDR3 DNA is TGTGCCAGCATAGACAGGATGAAGACCCAGTACTTC. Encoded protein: CASIDRMKTQYF.

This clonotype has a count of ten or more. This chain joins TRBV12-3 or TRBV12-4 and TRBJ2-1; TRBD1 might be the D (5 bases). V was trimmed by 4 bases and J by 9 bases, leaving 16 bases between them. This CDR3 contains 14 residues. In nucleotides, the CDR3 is TGTGCCAGCAGTTACGGAAGGGGTATGGGTGAGCAGTTCTTC. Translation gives CASSYGRGMGEQFF.

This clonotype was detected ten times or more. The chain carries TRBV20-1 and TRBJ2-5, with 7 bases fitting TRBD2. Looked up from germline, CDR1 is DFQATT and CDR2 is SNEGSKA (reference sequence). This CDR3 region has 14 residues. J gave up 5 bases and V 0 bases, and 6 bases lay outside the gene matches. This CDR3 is CSARDRGSGETQYF. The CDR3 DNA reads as TGCAGTGCTAGAGATAGGGGTAGCGGGGAGACCCAGTACTTC.

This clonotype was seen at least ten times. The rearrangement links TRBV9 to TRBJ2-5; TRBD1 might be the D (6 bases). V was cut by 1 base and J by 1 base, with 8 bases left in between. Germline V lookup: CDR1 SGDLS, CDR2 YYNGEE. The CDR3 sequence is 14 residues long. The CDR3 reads CASSVQGPQETQYF. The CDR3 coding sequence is TGTGCCAGCAGCGTACAGGGGCCCCAAGAGACCCAGTACTTC. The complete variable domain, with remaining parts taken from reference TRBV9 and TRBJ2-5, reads DSGVTQTPKHLITATGQRVTLRCSPRSGDLSVYWYQQSLDQGLQFLIQYYNGEERAKGNILERFSAQQFPDLHSELNLSSLELGDSALYFCASSVQGPQETQYFGPGTRLLVL.

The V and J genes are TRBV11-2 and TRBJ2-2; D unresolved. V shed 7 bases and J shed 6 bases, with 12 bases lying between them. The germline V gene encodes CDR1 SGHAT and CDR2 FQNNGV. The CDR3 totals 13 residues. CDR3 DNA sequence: TGTGCCAGCAATTCCCCCGGGCCCGGGGAGCTGTTTTTT. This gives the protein CASNSPGPGELFF.

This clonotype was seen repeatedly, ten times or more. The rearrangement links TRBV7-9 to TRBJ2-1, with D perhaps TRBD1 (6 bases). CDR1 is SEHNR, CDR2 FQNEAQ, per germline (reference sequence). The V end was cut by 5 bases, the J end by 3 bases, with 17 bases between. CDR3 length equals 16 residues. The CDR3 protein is CASSPQTGQLYNEQFF. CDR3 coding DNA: TGTGCCAGCAGCCCACAAACGGGACAACTCTACAATGAGCAGTTCTTC. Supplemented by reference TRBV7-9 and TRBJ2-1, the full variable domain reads DTGVSQNPRHKITKRGQNVTFRCDPISEHNRLYWYRQTLGQGPEFLTYFQNEAQLEKSRLLSDRFSAERPKGSFSTLEIQRTEQGDSAMYLCASSPQTGQLYNEQFFGPGTRLTVL.